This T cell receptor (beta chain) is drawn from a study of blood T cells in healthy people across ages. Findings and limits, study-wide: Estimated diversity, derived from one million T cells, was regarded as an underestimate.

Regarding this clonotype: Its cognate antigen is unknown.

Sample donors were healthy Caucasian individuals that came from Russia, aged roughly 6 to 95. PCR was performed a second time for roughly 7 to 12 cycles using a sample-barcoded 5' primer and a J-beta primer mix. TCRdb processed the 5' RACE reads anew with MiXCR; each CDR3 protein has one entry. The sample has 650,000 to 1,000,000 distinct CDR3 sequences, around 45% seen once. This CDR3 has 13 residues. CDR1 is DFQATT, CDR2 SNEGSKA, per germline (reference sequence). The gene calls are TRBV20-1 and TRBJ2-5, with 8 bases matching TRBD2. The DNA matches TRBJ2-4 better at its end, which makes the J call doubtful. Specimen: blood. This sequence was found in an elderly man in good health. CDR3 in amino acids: CSAMGRGVDIQYF. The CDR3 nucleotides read TGCAGTGCTATGGGGCGGGGGGTGGACATTCAGTACTTC.